Below are 10 T cell receptor beta chains sequenced from a single sample in a study of OX40 agonist ivuxolimab in advanced cancers. The data were produced by immunoSEQ multiplex PCR, yet TCRdb's version contains in-frame clones alone and is incomplete. Of some 100,000 clones in the sample, less than 95% were seen once. The specimen was CD4+ or CD8+ T cells sorted from blood, collected in a trial of the OX40 agonist ivuxolimab. The receptor source for this set is an adult with an advanced solid tumor such as melanoma, head and neck, liver or kidney cancer.

CDR3 in DNA: TGTGCCAGCAGCCCCGCCAGAAGCTATGGCTACACCTTC. The encoded protein is CASSPARSYGYTF. The chain links TRBV28 to TRBJ1-2; no clear D gene. Looked up from germline, CDR1 is MDHEN and CDR2 is SYDVKM. This CDR3 region has 13 residues. The ends were cut back, 6 bases at V and 4 bases at J, with 12 bases in the middle.

The chain is built from TRBV11-2 and TRBJ2-1; 8 bases match TRBD2. The CDR3 runs to 16 residues. J gave up 9 bases and V 1 base, and 11 bases lay outside the gene matches. Germline values: CDR1 SGHAT, CDR2 FQNNGV. The CDR3 region has the DNA TGTGCCAGCAGCTTAGTACCGGGAGGGCCCTCGGGTGAGCAGTTCTTC. It yields the protein CASSLVPGGPSGEQFF.

This clone was detected once. The CDR3 sequence is CASSLGPRGRGSGNTIYF. DNA for the CDR3: TGCGCCAGCAGCTTGGGTCCGCGGGGACGGGGATCTGGAAACACCATATATTTT. The rearrangement joins TRBV5-1 to TRBJ1-3, with TRBD1 as a possible D gene (5 bases). Trimming removed 0 bases from V and 1 base from J, with 17 bases in between. CDR1 is SGHRS and CDR2 is YFSETQ in the germline V gene. The CDR3 has 18 residues.

This chain connects TRBV6-6 to TRBJ2-5, with TRBD1 matching over 8 bases. TRBJ2-7 matches the DNA end more closely, so the J call is doubtful. Germline V gene lookup returns CDR1 MNHNY and CDR2 SVGAGI (reference sequence). The CDR3 has 14 amino acids. This chain's CDR3 is CASSFDRGTYEQYF. As DNA, the CDR3 is TGTGCCAGCAGTTTCGACAGGGGAACCTACGAGCAGTACTTC.

The chain links TRBV27 to TRBJ2-1; TRBD2 agrees at 9 bases. V shed 5 bases and J 2 bases; nucleotides not matched to a gene: 13. In germline, CDR1 is MNHEY, CDR2 SMNVEV (reference sequence). There are 18 residues in the CDR3. CDR3 bases: TGTGCCAGCAGTCCTCGGGGTAGCGGGAGAAGGGCCTACAATGAGCAGTTCTTC. It codes for CASSPRGSGRRAYNEQFF.

This sequence joins TRBV5-1 and TRBJ1-1; D gene ambiguous. The CDR3 is 13 amino acids. V gave up 0 bases and J gave up 2 bases, with 5 bases separating them. Germline CDR1 reads SGHRS; CDR2 reads YFSETQ. CDR3 in amino acids: CASSLGRNTEAFF. CDR3 DNA sequence: TGCGCCAGCAGCTTGGGCCGAAACACTGAAGCTTTCTTT.

The chain joins TRBV6-1 to TRBJ2-1, with TRBD2 identical over 11 bases. V shed 8 bases, J shed 6 bases, and the junction held 9 bases outside the gene matches. The CDR3 is 15 residues long. Germline V gene lookup returns CDR1 MNHNS and CDR2 SASEGT. The CDR3, as DNA: TGTGCCAGCGCTCTAGCGGGAGGATTAAGCAATGAGCAGTTCTTC. Residues: CASALAGGLSNEQFF.

The CDR3 bases are TGCGCCAGCAGGGTCGGTGGCAGGGGCTCCTACAATGAGCAGTTCTTC. Translated: CASRVGGRGSYNEQFF. The rearrangement uses TRBV5-1 and TRBJ2-1; D is possibly TRBD1 (6 bases). Per germline, CDR1 SGHRS and CDR2 YFSETQ. The CDR3 totals 16 residues. V gave up 5 bases and J gave up 0 bases, with 15 bases separating them.

The chain joins TRBV6-1 to TRBJ2-2; 9 bases line up with TRBD1. CDR1 is MNHNS and CDR2 is SASEGT in the germline V gene. The CDR3 consists of 14 residues. V dropped 6 bases and J dropped 6; count of bases not matched to a gene: 5. CDR3 loop: CASSVQGAAGELFF. The CDR3 DNA sequence: TGTGCCAGCAGCGTACAGGGGGCCGCCGGGGAGCTGTTTTTT.

The chain carries TRBV2 and TRBJ1-2; D is possibly TRBD1 (6 bases). CDR3 length: 13 residues. Germline V gene sequence: CDR1 SNHLY, CDR2 FYNNEI. V lost 8 bases and J lost 1, with 11 bases in between. The CDR3 coding sequence is TGTGCCAGCCGGAACAGGGTTAACTATGGCTACACCTTC. Protein: CASRNRVNYGYTF.